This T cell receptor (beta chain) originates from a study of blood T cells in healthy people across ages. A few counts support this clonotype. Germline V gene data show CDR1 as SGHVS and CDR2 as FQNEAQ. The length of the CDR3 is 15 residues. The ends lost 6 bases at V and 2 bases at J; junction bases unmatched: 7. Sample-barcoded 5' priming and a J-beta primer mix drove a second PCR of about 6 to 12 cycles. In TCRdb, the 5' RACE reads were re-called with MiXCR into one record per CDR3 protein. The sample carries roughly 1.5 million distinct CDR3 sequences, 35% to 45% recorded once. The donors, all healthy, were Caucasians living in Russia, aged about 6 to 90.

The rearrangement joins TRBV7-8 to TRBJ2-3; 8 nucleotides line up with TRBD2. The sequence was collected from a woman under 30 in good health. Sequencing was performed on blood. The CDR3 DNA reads TGTGCCAGCAGTCAAGCGGGGGCCTACACAGATACGCAGTATTTT. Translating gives CASSQAGAYTDTQYF.